This T cell receptor (beta chain) was obtained from a study of T cell responses to AZD1222 COVID-19 vaccine. Recipients boosted at about 4 weeks or about 12 weeks are pooled. General observations from the study: There were vaccine-associated CD4 TCRs across spike, dominant at 160-218 and 743-854. Just a handful of AZD1222 recipients were seropositive at baseline. White British donors predominated, females outnumbered males, and clonal diversity was possibly underestimated.

TCRdb's copy holds only in-frame clones and misses some; the assay was immunoSEQ multiplex PCR. This sample has about 79,000 clones, with around four fifths found just once. For this clone: The antigen is not known.

Sequences were derived from peripheral blood, sampled 28 days after the second AZD1222 dose. This TCR was recovered from an adult who received the AZD1222 COVID-19 vaccine.

The CDR3 coding sequence is TGTGCCAGCAGCTGGGGACAGGGAGGAACTGAAGCTTTCTTT. Protein sequence: CASSWGQGGTEAFF. The rearrangement uses TRBV5-8 and TRBJ1-1, with 9 nucleotides matching TRBD1. CDR3 length equals 14 residues. The germline V gene has CDR1 SGHTS and CDR2 YDEGEE. V lost 3 bases to trimming and J lost 5 bases; unmatched junction nucleotides: 5. Full variable domain (remainder filled in from reference TRBV5-8 and TRBJ1-1): EAGVTQSPTHLIKTRGQQATLRCSPISGHTSVYWYQQALGLGLQFLLWYDEGEERNRGNFPPRFSGRQFPNYSSELNVNALELEDSALYLCASSWGQGGTEAFFGQGTRLTVV.